The text below deals with one T cell receptor (beta chain). Its antigen is currently not known. Within one base of it there is no much larger clone, and no base qualities were kept. V trim: 4 bases; J trim: 4 bases; unmatched bases: 7. CDR1 and CDR2, looked up from the germline V gene, are MGHRA and YSYEKL. Taken from cysteine to phenylalanine, the CDR3 has 15 residues. Only the CDR3 DNA is retained, 45 bases long and in frame from the first base. The record originates from a study of T cell responses to AZD1222 COVID-19 vaccine (dated by TCRdb to the early 2020s). Regarding the study in general: Because spike-specific TCR depth and breadth did not differ between the two schedules, AZD1222 recipients who got a second dose at roughly 4 weeks were pooled with those who got a second dose at roughly 12 weeks. TCR sequencing covered 230 or so trial participants: 207 given two doses of AZD1222 and 26 given two doses of MenACWY control vaccine. Trial participants were enrolled into age subgroups of 18-55, 56-69 and 70-plus years, which contained roughly 150, 30 and 60 TCR-sequenced participants, respectively.

Overall study outcomes, separate from this receptor: In the small 56-69-year group, the increase in depth fell short of significance, most likely because of low power. Because no day 14 peak-response samples were available, repertoires were characterized only after the peak T cell response. Conclusions about previously exposed vaccinees were limited because only six or seven AZD1222 recipients were SARS-CoV-2 seropositive at baseline. After two AZD1222 doses, spike-specific TCR breadth and depth were significantly higher than at day 0 and than in MenACWY recipients. Most participants were white British and females outnumbered males, and the authors suggested that clonal diversity may have been underestimated. Reportedly, almost half of the unique spike-specific TCRs recognized epitopes lying outside the regions that are mutated in the B.1.351 and B.1.1.7 variants. Vaccine-associated CD4 TCRs spanned the whole spike protein, with dominant responses in regions 160-218 and 743-854.

The sample's time point label is to be understood as: baseline before first vaccination. The vaccinee samples were drawn from two UK trials, COV001 and COV002, one of which was a single-blind randomized controlled phase 2/3 trial testing AZD1222 (ChAdOx1 nCoV-19) in healthy adults. For TCRbeta chain sequencing, PBMC samples from trial participants were taken at day 0 and at day 28 after the second dose. The CDR3 regions of human TCRbeta chains were subjected to immunosequencing. Per the source publication's procedure: TCRs in the repertoires were compared against a reference library of SARS-CoV-2-specific TCRs that had been generated with the MIRA antigen-specificity platform. Breadth meant the fraction of unique TCRs that were SARS-CoV-2-associated, whereas depth meant the fraction of total T cells that were SARS-CoV-2-associated. Using the MIRA data, each spike-specific TCR was mapped to the spike region that the TCR reacts to and placed in a CD4 or CD8 class. Log10-transformed breadth and depth values were compared by one-way ANOVA with Sidak's multiple comparisons tests. What TCRdb holds here is the immuneACCESS table cut down to in-frame rearrangements. Part of the clones is not present; checked against another copy, under half of the missing clones reflect an unresolved V gene, and the others are unexplained. The V and J calls and the clone size are those of that table, but D and trimming were determined from the DNA. Across this sample there are 150,000 to 200,000 clones, with approximately 92% seen only once. The ten most abundant clones make up 8.5% to 12% of the sample.

The sequence joins TRBV4-1 to TRBJ1-1, with 9 bases matching TRBD1. This receptor was taken from an adult in good health. The specimen was peripheral blood, collected on day 0 of AZD1222 vaccination. The DNA sequence is as follows: TGCGCCAGCAGCCCTTCAACAGGGGGCCTCACTGAAGCTTTCTTT. Its product reads: CASSPSTGGLTEAFF.